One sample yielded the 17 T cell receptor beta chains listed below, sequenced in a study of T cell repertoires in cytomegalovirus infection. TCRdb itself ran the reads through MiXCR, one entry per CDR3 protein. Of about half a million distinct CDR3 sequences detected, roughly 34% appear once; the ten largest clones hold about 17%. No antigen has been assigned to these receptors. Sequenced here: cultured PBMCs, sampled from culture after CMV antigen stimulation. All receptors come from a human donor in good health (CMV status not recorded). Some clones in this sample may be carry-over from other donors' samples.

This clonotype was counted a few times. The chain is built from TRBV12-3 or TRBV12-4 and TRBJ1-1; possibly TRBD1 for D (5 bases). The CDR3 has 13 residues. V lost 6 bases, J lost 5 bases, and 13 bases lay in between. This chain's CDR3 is CASSAPGTTEAFF. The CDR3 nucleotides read TGTGCCAGCAGCGCCCCCGGGACGACTGAAGCTTTCTTT.

In DNA form, the CDR3 reads TGCGCCAGCAGCCAAGGGGTCTTAGCGGGAGGATACGAGCAGTACTTC. Translated, it gives CASSQGVLAGGYEQYF. This rearrangement joins TRBV4-3 to TRBJ2-7; 10 nucleotides align to TRBD2. CDR3 length equals 16 residues. Germline values: CDR1 LGHNA, CDR2 YSLEER. The junction had 7 bases not matched to a gene; V was cut back by 1 base and J by 4 bases.

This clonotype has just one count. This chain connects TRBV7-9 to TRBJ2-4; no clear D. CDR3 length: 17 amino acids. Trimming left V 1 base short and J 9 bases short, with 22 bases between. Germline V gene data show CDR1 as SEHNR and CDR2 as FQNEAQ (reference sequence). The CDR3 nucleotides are TGTGCCAGCAGCTTAGGGGCTGGCAGCCGGGCGGTGGGCATTCAGTACTTC. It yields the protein CASSLGAGSRAVGIQYF. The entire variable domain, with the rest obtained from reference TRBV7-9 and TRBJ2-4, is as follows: DTGVSQNPRHKITKRGQNVTFRCDPISEHNRLYWYRQTLGQGPEFLTYFQNEAQLEKSRLLSDRFSAERPKGSFSTLEIQRTEQGDSAMYLCASSLGAGSRAVGIQYFGAGTRLSVL.

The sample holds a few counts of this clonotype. CDR3 bases: TGTGCCAGCAGCTTAACGGCGGGGACAGATACGCAGTATTTT. Amino acids: CASSLTAGTDTQYF. V usage is TRBV7-6 and J usage is TRBJ2-3, with D possibly TRBD2 on 6 matching bases. The CDR3 contains 14 residues. V was clipped by 2 bases and J by 3 bases, with 9 bases between them. The germline V gene encodes CDR1 SGHVS and CDR2 FNYEAQ.

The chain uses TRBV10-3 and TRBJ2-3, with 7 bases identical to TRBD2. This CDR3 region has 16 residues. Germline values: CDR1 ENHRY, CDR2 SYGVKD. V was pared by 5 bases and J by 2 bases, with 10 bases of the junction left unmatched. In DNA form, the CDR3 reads TGTGCCATCAGTCTTTCAACGGGACTACTCACAGATACGCAGTATTTT. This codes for CAISLSTGLLTDTQYF.

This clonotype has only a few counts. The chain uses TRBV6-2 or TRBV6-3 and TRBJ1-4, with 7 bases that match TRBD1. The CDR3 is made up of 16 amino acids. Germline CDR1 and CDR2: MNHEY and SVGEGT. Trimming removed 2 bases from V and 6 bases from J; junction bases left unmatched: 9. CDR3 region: CASSYLAGGTDEKLFF. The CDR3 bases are TGTGCCAGCAGTTACCTGGCAGGGGGTACGGATGAAAAACTGTTTTTT.

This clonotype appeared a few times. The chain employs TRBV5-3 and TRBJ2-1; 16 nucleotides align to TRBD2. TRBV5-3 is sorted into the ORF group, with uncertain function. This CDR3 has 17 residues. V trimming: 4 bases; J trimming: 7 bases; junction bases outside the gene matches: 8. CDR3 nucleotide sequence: TGTGCCAGAAGCGGGGGGACTAGCGGGAGGGCCGCGAATGAGCAGTTCTTC. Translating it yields CARSGGTSGRAANEQFF.

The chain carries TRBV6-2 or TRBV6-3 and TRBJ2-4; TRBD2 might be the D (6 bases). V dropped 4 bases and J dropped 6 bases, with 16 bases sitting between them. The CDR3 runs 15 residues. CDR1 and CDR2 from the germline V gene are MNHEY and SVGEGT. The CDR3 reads CASSSQWLARNIQYF. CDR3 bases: TGTGCCAGCAGTTCTCAGTGGCTAGCGAGAAACATTCAGTACTTC.

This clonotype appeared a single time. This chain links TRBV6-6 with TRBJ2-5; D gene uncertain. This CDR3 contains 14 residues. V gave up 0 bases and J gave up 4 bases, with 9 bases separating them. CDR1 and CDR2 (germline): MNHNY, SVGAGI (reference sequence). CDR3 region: CASSYSDDPETQYF. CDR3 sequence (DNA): TGTGCCAGCAGTTACTCGGACGATCCAGAGACCCAGTACTTC.

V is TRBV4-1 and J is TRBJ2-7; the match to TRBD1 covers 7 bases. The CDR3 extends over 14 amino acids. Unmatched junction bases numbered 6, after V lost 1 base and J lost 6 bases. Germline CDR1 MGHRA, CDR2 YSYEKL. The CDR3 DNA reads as TGCGCCAGCAGCCAAGGCCGACAGGGTGGCGAGCAGTACTTC. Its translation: CASSQGRQGGEQYF.

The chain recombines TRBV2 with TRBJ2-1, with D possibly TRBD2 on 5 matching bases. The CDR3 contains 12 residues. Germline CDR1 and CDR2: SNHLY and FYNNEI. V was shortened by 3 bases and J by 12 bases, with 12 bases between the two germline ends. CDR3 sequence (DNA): TGTGCCAGCAGTGACCCGGACTGGCCGCAGTTCTTC. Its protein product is CASSDPDWPQFF.

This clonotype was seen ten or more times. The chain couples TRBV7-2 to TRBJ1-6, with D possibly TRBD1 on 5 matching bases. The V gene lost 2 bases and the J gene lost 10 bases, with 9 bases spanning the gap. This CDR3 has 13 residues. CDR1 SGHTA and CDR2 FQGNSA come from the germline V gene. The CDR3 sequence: CASSLWGSSPLHF. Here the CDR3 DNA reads TGTGCCAGCAGCTTATGGGGGTCATCACCCCTCCACTTT.

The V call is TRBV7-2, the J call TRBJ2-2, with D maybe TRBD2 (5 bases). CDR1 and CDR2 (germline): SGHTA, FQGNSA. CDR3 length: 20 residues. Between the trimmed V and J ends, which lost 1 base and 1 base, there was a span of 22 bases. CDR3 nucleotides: TGTGCCAGCAGCTTAGACCCCCCCAGCGGCCTCTCCTTGAACACCGGGGAGCTGTTTTTT. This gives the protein CASSLDPPSGLSLNTGELFF.

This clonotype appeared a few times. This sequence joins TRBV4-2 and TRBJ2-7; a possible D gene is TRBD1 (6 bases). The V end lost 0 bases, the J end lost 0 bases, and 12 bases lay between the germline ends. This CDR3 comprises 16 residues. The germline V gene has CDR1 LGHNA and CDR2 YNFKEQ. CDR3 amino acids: CASSQDTGQLSYEQYF. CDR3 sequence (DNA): TGTGCCAGCAGCCAAGATACTGGACAGCTCTCCTACGAGCAGTACTTC.

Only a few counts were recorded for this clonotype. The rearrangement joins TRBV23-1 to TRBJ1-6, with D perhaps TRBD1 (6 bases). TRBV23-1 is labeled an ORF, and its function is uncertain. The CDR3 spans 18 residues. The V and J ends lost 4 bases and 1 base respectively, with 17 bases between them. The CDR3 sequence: CASSPRRDTPSYNSPLHF. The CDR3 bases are TGCGCCAGCAGTCCGCGACGGGACACACCTTCCTATAATTCACCCCTCCACTTT.

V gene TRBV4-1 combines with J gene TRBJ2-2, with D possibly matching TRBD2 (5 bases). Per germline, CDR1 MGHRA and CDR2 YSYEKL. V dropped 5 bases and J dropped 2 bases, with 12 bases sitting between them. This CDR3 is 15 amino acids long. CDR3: CASSTPAVNTGELFF. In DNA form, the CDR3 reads TGCGCCAGCAGCACACCAGCGGTCAACACCGGGGAGCTGTTTTTT.

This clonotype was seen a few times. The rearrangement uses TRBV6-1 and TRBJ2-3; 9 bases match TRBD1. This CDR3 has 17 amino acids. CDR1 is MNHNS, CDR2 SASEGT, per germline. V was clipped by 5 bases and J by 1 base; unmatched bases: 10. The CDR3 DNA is TGTGCCAGCAGTAGATTTACAGGGGGCGGTCGCACAGATACGCAGTATTTT. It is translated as CASSRFTGGGRTDTQYF.